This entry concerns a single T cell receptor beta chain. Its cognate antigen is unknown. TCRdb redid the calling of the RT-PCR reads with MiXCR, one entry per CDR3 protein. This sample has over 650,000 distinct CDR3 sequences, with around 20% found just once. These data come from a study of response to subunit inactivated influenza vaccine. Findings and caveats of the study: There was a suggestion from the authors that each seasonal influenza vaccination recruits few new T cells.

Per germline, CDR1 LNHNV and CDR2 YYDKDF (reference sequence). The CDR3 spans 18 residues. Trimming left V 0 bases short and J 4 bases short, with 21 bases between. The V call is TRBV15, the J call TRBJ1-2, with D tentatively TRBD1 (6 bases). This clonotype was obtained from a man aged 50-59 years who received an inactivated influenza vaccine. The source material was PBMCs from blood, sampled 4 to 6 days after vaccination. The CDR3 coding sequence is TGTGCCACCAGCAGAGATGCCCTCTTCGGAGCAGGGGTCTATGGCTACACCTTC. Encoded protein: CATSRDALFGAGVYGYTF. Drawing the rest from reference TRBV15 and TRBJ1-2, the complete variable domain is DAMVIQNPRYQVTQFGKPVTLSCSQTLNHNVMYWYQQKSSQAPKLLFHYYDKDFNNEADTPDNFQSRRPNTSFCFLDIRSPGLGDTAMYLCATSRDALFGAGVYGYTFGSGTRLTVV.